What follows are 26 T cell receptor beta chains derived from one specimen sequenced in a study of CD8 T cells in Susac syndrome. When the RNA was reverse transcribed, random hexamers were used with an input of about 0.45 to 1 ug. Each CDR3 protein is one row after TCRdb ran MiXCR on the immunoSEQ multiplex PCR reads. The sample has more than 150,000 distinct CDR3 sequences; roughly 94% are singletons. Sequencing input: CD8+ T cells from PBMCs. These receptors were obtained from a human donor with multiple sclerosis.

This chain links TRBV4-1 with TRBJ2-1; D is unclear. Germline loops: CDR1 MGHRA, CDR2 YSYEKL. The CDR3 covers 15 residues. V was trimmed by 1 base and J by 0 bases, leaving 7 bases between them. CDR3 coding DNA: TGCGCCAGCAGCCAAGTGCTGAGCTCCTACAATGAGCAGTTCTTC. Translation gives CASSQVLSSYNEQFF.

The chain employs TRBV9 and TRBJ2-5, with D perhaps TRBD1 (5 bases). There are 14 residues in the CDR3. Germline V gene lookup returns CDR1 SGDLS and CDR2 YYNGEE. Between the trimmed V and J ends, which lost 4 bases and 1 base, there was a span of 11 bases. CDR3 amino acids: CASSSPGIQETQYF. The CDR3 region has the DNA TGTGCCAGCAGCTCACCAGGGATCCAAGAGACCCAGTACTTC.

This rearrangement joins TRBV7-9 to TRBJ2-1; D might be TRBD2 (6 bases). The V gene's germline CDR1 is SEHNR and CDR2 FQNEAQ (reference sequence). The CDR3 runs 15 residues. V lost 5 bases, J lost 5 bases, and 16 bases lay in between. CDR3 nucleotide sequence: TGTGCCAGCAGCAACCGTTTCGGGGGTAACAATGAGCAGTTCTTC. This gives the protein CASSNRFGGNNEQFF.

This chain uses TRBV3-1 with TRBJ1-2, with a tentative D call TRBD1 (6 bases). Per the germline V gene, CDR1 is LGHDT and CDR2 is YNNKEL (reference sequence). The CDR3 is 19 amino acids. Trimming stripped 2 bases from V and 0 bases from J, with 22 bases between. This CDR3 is CASSQFRQGIPSANYGYTF. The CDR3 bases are TGTGCCAGCAGCCAATTCAGGCAGGGGATTCCCTCAGCTAACTATGGCTACACCTTC. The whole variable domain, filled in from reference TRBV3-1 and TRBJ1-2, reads DTAVSQTPKYLVTQMGNDKSIKCEQNLGHDTMYWYKQDSKKFLKIMFSYNNKELIINETVPNRFSPKSPDKAHLNLHINSLELGDSAVYFCASSQFRQGIPSANYGYTFGSGTRLTVV.

The CDR3, as DNA: TGTGCCAGCAGTCCAGTCCTAGCGAGCTCCTACAATGAGCAGTTCTTC. It is translated as CASSPVLASSYNEQFF. The chain joins TRBV27 to TRBJ2-1; possible D gene TRBD2, 6 bases. Germline CDR1 is MNHEY and CDR2 is SMNVEV (reference sequence). The CDR3 loop spans 16 amino acids. V dropped 5 bases and J dropped 0 bases, with 14 bases sitting between them.

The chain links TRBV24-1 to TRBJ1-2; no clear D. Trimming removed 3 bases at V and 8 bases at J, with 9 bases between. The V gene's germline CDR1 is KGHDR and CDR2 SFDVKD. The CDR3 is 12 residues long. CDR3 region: CATSDGLGGYTF. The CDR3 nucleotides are TGTGCCACCAGTGATGGGCTGGGGGGCTACACCTTC.

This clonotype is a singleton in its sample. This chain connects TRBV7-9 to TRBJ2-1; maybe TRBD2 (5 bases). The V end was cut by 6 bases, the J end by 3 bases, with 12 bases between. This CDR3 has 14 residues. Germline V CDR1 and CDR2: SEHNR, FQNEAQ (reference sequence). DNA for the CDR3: TGTGCCAGCAGTCTACCGGGGTACTACAATGAGCAGTTCTTC. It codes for CASSLPGYYNEQFF.

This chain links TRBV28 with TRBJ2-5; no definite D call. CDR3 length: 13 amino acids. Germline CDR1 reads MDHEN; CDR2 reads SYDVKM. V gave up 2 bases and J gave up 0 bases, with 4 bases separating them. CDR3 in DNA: TGTGCCAGCAGTTTACGGAACCAAGAGACCCAGTACTTC. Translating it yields CASSLRNQETQYF.

In nucleotides, the CDR3 is TGTGCCAGCAGCTTAACTGGGGACCAAGAGACCCAGTACTTC. This codes for CASSLTGDQETQYF. The rearrangement joins TRBV11-3 to TRBJ2-5; D gene uncertain. Germline V gene lookup returns CDR1 SGHNT and CDR2 YENEEA. CDR3 size: 14 residues. The V gene lost 2 bases and the J gene lost 0 bases, with 7 bases spanning the gap.

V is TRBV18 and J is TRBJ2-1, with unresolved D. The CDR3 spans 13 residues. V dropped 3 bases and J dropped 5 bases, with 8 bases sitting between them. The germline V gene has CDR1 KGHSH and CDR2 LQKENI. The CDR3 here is CASSPMAHNEQFF. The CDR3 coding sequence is TGTGCCAGCTCACCGATGGCCCACAATGAGCAGTTCTTC.

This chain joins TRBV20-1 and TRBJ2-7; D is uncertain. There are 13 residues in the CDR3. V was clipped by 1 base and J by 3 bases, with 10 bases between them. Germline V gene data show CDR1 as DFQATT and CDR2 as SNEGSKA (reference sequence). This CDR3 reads CSARGQLLYEQYF. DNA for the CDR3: TGCAGTGCTAGAGGGCAGTTACTCTACGAGCAGTACTTC.

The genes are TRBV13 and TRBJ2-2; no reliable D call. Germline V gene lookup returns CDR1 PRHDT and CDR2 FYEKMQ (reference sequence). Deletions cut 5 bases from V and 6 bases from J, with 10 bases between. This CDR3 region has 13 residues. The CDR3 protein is CASSPSRAGELFF. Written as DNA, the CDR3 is TGTGCCAGCAGCCCCTCTCGCGCCGGGGAGCTGTTTTTT.

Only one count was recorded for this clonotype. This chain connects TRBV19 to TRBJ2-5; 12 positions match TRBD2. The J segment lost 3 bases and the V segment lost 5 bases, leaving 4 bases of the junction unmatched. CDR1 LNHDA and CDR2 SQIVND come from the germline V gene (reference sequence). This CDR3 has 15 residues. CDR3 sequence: CASSLWTSGEETQYF. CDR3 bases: TGTGCCAGTAGTCTCTGGACTAGCGGGGAAGAGACCCAGTACTTC.

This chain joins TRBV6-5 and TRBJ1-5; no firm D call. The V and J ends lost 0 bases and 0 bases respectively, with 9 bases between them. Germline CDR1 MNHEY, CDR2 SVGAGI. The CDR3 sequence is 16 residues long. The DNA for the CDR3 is TGTGCCAGCAGTTACTCGGGCGGAGATAGCAATCAGCCCCAGCATTTT. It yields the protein CASSYSGGDSNQPQHF.

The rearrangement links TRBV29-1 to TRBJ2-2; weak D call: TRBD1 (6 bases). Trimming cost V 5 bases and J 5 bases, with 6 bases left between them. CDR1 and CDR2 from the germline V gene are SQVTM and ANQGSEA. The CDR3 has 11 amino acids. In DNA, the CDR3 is TGCAGCGTTCAGGGGACCGGGGAGCTGTTTTTT. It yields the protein CSVQGTGELFF.

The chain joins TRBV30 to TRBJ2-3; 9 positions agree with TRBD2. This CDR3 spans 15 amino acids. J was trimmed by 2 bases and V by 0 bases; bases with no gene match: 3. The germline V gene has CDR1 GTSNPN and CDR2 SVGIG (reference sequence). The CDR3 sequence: CAWSVSGGFTDTQYF. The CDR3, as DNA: TGTGCCTGGAGTGTGAGCGGGGGGTTCACAGATACGCAGTATTTT.

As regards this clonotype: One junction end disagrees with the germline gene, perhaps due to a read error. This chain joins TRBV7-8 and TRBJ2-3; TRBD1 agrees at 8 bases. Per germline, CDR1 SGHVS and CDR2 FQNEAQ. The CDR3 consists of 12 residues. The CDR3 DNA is TGTGCCAGCAGCCCCCAGACAGGGGCCAGGGATTTT. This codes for CASSPQTGARDF.

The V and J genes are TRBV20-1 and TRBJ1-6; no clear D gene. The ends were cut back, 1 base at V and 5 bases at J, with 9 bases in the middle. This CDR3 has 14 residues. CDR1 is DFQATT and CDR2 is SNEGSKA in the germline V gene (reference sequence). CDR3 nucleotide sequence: TGCAGTGCTAGAGTGTACGACGATAATTCACCCCTCCACTTT. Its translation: CSARVYDDNSPLHF.

The CDR3 region is CASGGIASEQYF. CDR3 DNA sequence: TGTGCTAGTGGGGGAATAGCGTCCGAGCAGTACTTC. The genes are TRBV12-5 and TRBJ2-7; possibly TRBD2 for D (5 bases). The V end was cut by 6 bases, the J end by 6 bases, with 12 bases between. The CDR3 runs to 12 residues. Germline V gene sequence: CDR1 LGHNT, CDR2 FRNRAP. Full variable domain (remainder filled in from reference TRBV12-5 and TRBJ2-7): DARVTQTPRHKVTEMGQEVTMRCQPILGHNTVFWYRQTMMQGLELLAYFRNRAPLDDSGMPKDRFSAEMPDATLATLKIQPSEPRDSAVYFCASGGIASEQYFGPGTRLTVT.

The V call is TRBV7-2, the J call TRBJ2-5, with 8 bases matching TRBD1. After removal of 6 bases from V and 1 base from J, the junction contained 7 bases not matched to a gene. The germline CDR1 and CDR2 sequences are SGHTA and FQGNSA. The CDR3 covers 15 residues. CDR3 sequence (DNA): TGTGCCAGCAGTCTCCGGACAGGGATCCAAGAGACCCAGTACTTC. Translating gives CASSLRTGIQETQYF.

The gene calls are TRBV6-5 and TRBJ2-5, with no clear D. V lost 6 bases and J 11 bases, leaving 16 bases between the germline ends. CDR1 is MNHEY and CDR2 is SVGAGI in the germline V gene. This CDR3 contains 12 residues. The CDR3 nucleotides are TGTGCCAGCAGCTATGATACCCGAACTCAGTACTTC. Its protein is CASSYDTRTQYF.

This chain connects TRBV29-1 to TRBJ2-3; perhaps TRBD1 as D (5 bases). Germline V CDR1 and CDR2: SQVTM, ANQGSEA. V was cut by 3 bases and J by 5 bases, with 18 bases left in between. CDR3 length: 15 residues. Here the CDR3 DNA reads TGCAGCGTTGAGGTGTTCGGCAGGGTCAAAGATACGCAGTATTTT. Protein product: CSVEVFGRVKDTQYF.

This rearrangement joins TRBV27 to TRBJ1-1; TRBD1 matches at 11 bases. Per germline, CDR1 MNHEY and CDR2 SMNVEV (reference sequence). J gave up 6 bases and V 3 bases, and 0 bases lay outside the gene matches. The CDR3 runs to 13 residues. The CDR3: CASSLGQGAEAFF. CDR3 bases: TGTGCCAGCAGTTTGGGACAGGGGGCTGAAGCTTTCTTT.

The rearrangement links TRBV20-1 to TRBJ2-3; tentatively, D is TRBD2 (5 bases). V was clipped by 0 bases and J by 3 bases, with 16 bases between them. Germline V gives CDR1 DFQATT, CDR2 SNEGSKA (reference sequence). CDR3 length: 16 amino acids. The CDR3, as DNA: TGCAGTGCTAGAGAGCCCAGGACGGGGAGAACAGATACGCAGTATTTT. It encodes CSAREPRTGRTDTQYF.

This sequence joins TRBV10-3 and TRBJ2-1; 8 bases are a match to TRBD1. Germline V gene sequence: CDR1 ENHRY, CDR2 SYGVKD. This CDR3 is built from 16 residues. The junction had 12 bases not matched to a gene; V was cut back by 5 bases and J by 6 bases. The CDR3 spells CAISWGESTGGNEQFF. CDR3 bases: TGTGCCATCAGTTGGGGCGAATCTACAGGGGGCAATGAGCAGTTCTTC.

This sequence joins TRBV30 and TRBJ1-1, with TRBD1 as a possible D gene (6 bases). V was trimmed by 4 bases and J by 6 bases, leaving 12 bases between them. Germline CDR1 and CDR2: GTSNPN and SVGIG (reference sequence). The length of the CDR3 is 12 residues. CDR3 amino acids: CAWTQGQAEAFF. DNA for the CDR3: TGTGCCTGGACACAGGGTCAGGCTGAAGCTTTCTTT.